The rows below give T cell receptor beta chains drawn from one sample of a study of graft-versus-host responses after intestinal transplantation. Profiled with immunoSEQ multiplex PCR; TCRdb holds only in-frame clones, not every one. The sample has roughly 17,000 clones; about two fifths are singletons. Sequencing was performed on alloreactive CD8+ T cells from a mixed lymphocyte reaction culture, taken before intestinal transplant. Receptors originate from a human patient who received an intestinal transplant. Both conserved end residues are part of each CDR3. The D gene is left open where the match is weak. Some rows have no size entry. The others give once, few or many, or a class for an expanded clone.

size,J,D,V,length,DNA,CDR3
medium-sized,TRBJ1-4,TRBD1,TRBV27,14,TGTGCCAGCACCTGGACAGGGGGTAATGAAAAACTGTTTTTT,CASTWTGGNEKLFF
few,TRBJ2-1,.,TRBV6-5,15,TGTGCCACCCATGGGGAAGCGGGTAGGTACAATGAGCAGTTCTTC,CATHGEAGRYNEQFF
few,TRBJ2-1,.,TRBV4-1,17,TGCGCCAGCAGCCCCCGACTTCTTGGTAGACTCGCTGGTGAGCAGTTCTTC,CASSPRLLGRLAGEQFF
few,TRBJ1-3,.,TRBV6-5,14,TGTGCCAGCAGGTCCCGGGGAGCCGGAAACACCATATATTTT,CASRSRGAGNTIYF
few,TRBJ2-7,TRBD2,TRBV19,14,TGTGCCAGCGCCGCGGCGGGAGGGTCCTACGAGCAGTACTTC,CASAAAGGSYEQYF
.,TRBJ2-7,.,TRBV27,14,TGTGCCAGCAGCAGGGGGGGGTTGGGCTACGAGCAGTACTTC,CASSRGGLGYEQYF
few,TRBJ2-3,.,TRBV27,15,TGTGCCAGCAGCGCCCGACAGGGAGGGACAGATACGCAGTATTTT,CASSARQGGTDTQYF
few,TRBJ2-7,.,TRBV5-5,14,TGTGCCAGCAGCCCGGACATTTCATGGGACGAGCAGTACTTC,CASSPDISWDEQYF
.,TRBJ2-7,.,TRBV27,13,TGTGCCAGCAGTTTAGGGGTAGGGGGGGAGCAGTACTTC,CASSLGVGGEQYF
few,TRBJ2-7,.,TRBV7-9,14,TGTGCCAGCAGCTTAGAGGACAACTACTACGAGCAGTACTTC,CASSLEDNYYEQYF
few,TRBJ2-7,.,TRBV2,14,TGTGCCAGCAGTGAAAGGGGTGCCCTGGCCCAGCAGTACTTC,CASSERGALAQQYF
.,TRBJ2-3,.,TRBV9,15,TGTGCCAGCAGCGTAGACGGCAGGGCTGCAGATACGCAGTATTTT,CASSVDGRAADTQYF
once,TRBJ1-2,.,TRBV6-6,16,TGTGCCAGCAGTTACGGGCAGAGGGGGACATTGGATGGCTACACCTTC,CASSYGQRGTLDGYTF
.,TRBJ2-1,.,TRBV6-6,13,TGTGCCAGCAGCATGAAATCCTACAATGAGCAGTTCTTC,CASSMKSYNEQFF
few,TRBJ2-2,.,TRBV7-3,14,TGTGCCAGCAGCTTAGCTGGGGCTGGCGGGGAGCTGTTTTTT,CASSLAGAGGELFF
.,TRBJ2-7,TRBD2,TRBV5-4,17,TGTGCCAGCAGCTTGGGTGCGGGAGTGAGGCGATCCTACGAGCAGTACTTC,CASSLGAGVRRSYEQYF
few,TRBJ2-1,.,TRBV4-2,15,TGTGCCAGCAGCCACCCTGAAGGGGAACACTATGGGCAGTTCTTC,CASSHPEGEHYGQFF
few,TRBJ2-7,.,TRBV27,14,TGTGCCAGCAGTATCTCCTTAACTGGATACGAGCAGTACTTC,CASSISLTGYEQYF
.,TRBJ1-3,TRBD1,TRBV6-5,15,TGTGCCAGCAGACCTCAGGGGGCGGGAGGAAACACCATATATTTT,CASRPQGAGGNTIYF
few,TRBJ2-1,.,TRBV6-6,15,TGTGCCAGCAGTCTCAATAGCGGAAAGTACAATGAGCAGTTCTTC,CASSLNSGKYNEQFF
.,TRBJ2-6,.,TRBV5-1,15,TGCGCCAGCAGCTTGCGGGGTTCTGGGGCCAACGTCCTGACTTTC,CASSLRGSGANVLTF
.,TRBJ1-5,.,TRBV10-3,15,TGTGCCATCAGTGAGGTTCCAGGTAGCAATCAGCCCCAGCATTTT,CAISEVPGSNQPQHF
.,TRBJ2-7,.,TRBV4-1,15,TGCGCCAGCAGCCGGGTAAGGGACGGGCCCTACGAGCAGTACTTC,CASSRVRDGPYEQYF
.,TRBJ2-3,.,TRBV2,12,TGTGCCAGCTCGTACCAGACAGATACGCAGTATTTT,CASSYQTDTQYF
.,TRBJ2-1,TRBD2,TRBV19,17,TGTGCCAGTAGTTTACACGGACTAGCGGGTGCCTACAATGAGCAGTTCTTC,CASSLHGLAGAYNEQFF
.,TRBJ2-1,TRBD1,TRBV7-6,16,TGTGCCAGCAGCTTAGCGCGAGGGGGCGGATACAATGAGCAGTTCTTC,CASSLARGGGYNEQFF
.,TRBJ1-1,.,TRBV4-1,14,TGCGCCAGCAGCCCCGTGGCAGGGAACACTGAAGCTTTCTTT,CASSPVAGNTEAFF
few,TRBJ2-5,.,TRBV10-3,14,TGTGCCATCAGTGAGTCGTCAGGGGAAGAGACCCAGTACTTC,CAISESSGEETQYF
few,TRBJ2-1,.,TRBV11-2,14,TGTGCCAGCAGCTCTCGCTTGCGCGGTACACGGCAGTTCTTC,CASSSRLRGTRQFF
medium-sized,TRBJ1-2,.,TRBV7-2,15,TGTGCCAGCAGCTTATGGCCCGGCTCGGGGTCTGGCTACACCTTC,CASSLWPGSGSGYTF
.,TRBJ2-1,.,TRBV6-4,15,TGTGCCAGCAGTGACTTGCGGACTCAAGACAATGAGCAGTTCTTC,CASSDLRTQDNEQFF
.,TRBJ2-5,TRBD1,TRBV7-9,16,TGTGCCAGCAGCCACCGGGACAGGGGGATCCAAGAGACCCAGTACTTC,CASSHRDRGIQETQYF
.,TRBJ2-7,.,TRBV6-6,11,TGTGCCAGCAGAGCAGGGCTCGAGCAGTACTTC,CASRAGLEQYF
.,TRBJ1-5,.,TRBV27,15,TGTGCCAGCAGCCTAACGGGGTTTAGCAATCAGCCCCAGCATTTT,CASSLTGFSNQPQHF
few,TRBJ2-5,TRBD1,TRBV6-1,11,TGTGCCAGCAGTATCGGACAGGCTCTCCACTTC,CASSIGQALHF
.,TRBJ2-1,.,TRBV27,14,TGTGCCAGCAGTTTGGCAGGACCTTACAATGAGCAGTTCTTC,CASSLAGPYNEQFF
.,TRBJ2-1,.,TRBV9,14,TGTGCCAGCAGCGTCGGACCGAGGCTGAATGAGCAGTTCTTC,CASSVGPRLNEQFF
.,TRBJ1-1,.,TRBV6-1,15,TGTGCCAGCAGTAGCTTCGGGGGCACTAACACTGAAGCTTTCTTT,CASSSFGGTNTEAFF
.,TRBJ2-3,TRBD2,TRBV5-3,16,TGTGCCAGAAGCTTGGATCCTAGCGGGAGCCCAGATACGCAGTATTTT,CARSLDPSGSPDTQYF
.,TRBJ2-7,TRBD2,TRBV6-1,15,TGTGCCAGCAGTGACTTTCCGGGGGGCTCCTACGAGCAGTACTTC,CASSDFPGGSYEQYF
few,TRBJ1-5,TRBD1,TRBV28,14,TGTGCCAGCAGTCCCCAGGGGGGGAATCAGCCCCATCATTTT,CASSPQGGNQPHHF
.,TRBJ2-7,.,TRBV5-8,13,TGTGCCAGCAGCACCAAGCCCTCCTACGAGCAGTACTTC,CASSTKPSYEQYF
.,TRBJ1-1,.,TRBV19,14,TGTGCCAGTAGTATCTTAACGGGTAACACTGAAGCTTTCTTT,CASSILTGNTEAFF
.,TRBJ2-3,.,TRBV27,16,TGTGCCAGCAGTTTGCTAAAGACTAGTACTTCAGATACGCAGTATTTT,CASSLLKTSTSDTQYF
.,TRBJ2-5,.,TRBV30,16,TGTGCCTGGAGTCTCCACCCCGGGACACTTCAAGAGACCCAGTACTTC,CAWSLHPGTLQETQYF